The rows below give T cell receptor beta chains drawn from one sample of a study of T cells in Graves' hyperthyroidism and ophthalmopathy. TCRdb reanalysed the multiplex PCR reads using MiXCR and keeps one entry per CDR3 protein. The data show roughly 560,000 distinct CDR3 sequences, around 15% seen once. Sequenced material: blood. The receptors originated from a woman aged 40-49 years with Graves' ophthalmopathy. Each CDR3 is given with its conserved first and last residue. Fields, in order: clone size, J gene, V gene, D gene, CDR3 protein, CDR3 DNA. A D gene is named only where the DNA matches it firmly. Rows give clone size only sometimes, using once, few, many, or a class for an expanded clone.

>many|TRBJ1-2|TRBV20-1|TRBD1
CSARDGRATAGGYGYTF
TGCAGTGCTAGAGATGGACGCGCTACGGCAGGGGGCTATGGCTACACCTTC
>many|TRBJ1-2|TRBV28|-
CASSPVNLGYTF
TGTGCCAGCAGTCCGGTCAACTTAGGCTACACCTTC
>many|TRBJ2-5|TRBV4-3|-
CASSQGDRKETQYF
TGCGCCAGCAGCCAAGGTGACAGGAAAGAGACCCAGTACTTC
>many|TRBJ2-5|TRBV11-3|-
CASSLEVAEETQYF
TGTGCCAGCAGCTTAGAGGTGGCTGAAGAGACCCAGTACTTC
>few|TRBJ1-5|TRBV4-1|-
CASSQVSSSNQPQHF
TGCGCCAGCAGCCAAGTTTCCAGTAGCAATCAGCCCCAGCATTTT
>many|TRBJ1-2|TRBV30|-
CAWSVSSGYTF
TGTGCCTGGAGTGTATCGAGTGGCTACACCTTC
>many|TRBJ2-7|TRBV28|TRBD2
CASSLSGGHYEQYF
TGTGCCAGCAGTTTATCGGGGGGGCACTACGAGCAGTACTTC
>many|TRBJ2-3|TRBV9|TRBD2
CASSLSGRAGTDTQYF
TGTGCCAGCAGTTTAAGCGGGAGGGCGGGAACAGATACGCAGTATTTT
>many|TRBJ2-7|TRBV28|-
CASSLPASAYEQYF
TGTGCCAGCAGTTTACCGGCTAGCGCCTACGAGCAGTACTTC
>many|TRBJ1-2|TRBV19|-
CASSGRYGYTF
TGTGCCAGTAGTGGGAGATATGGCTACACCTTC
>few|TRBJ1-5|TRBV5-1|-
CASSGGGLNQPQHF
TGCGCCAGCAGCGGAGGGGGTCTGAACCAGCCCCAGCATTTT
>many|TRBJ1-2|TRBV24-1|-
CATSDPGESNGYTF
TGTGCCACCAGTGACCCGGGGGAATCAAATGGCTACACCTTC
>many|TRBJ2-2|TRBV10-3|-
CAISESTGTGELFF
TGTGCCATCAGTGAGTCTACGGGCACCGGGGAGCTGTTTTTT
>many|TRBJ1-5|TRBV6-5|TRBD1
CASSYTLDREGPQHF
TGTGCCAGCAGTTACACCCTAGACAGGGAAGGGCCCCAGCATTTT
>-|TRBJ2-6|TRBV7-2|-
CASSLVRSGANVLTF
TGTGCCAGCAGCTTAGTACGGTCTGGGGCCAACGTCCTGACTTTC
>many|TRBJ1-6|TRBV6-1|-
CASSRSGNSPLHF
TGTGCCAGCAGTCGGTCGGGGAATTCACCCCTCCACTTT
>-|TRBJ2-7|TRBV29-1|-
CSVGRAPYEQYF
TGCAGCGTTGGGCGGGCCCCTTACGAGCAGTACTTC
>many|TRBJ2-2|TRBV6-2/TRBV6-3|-
CASSYWAGMGTGELFF
TGTGCCAGCAGTTACTGGGCCGGCATGGGGACCGGGGAGCTGTTTTTT
>many|TRBJ2-1|TRBV6-2/TRBV6-3|TRBD2
CASSPWRELRGSEQFF
TGTGCCAGCAGCCCCTGGCGGGAGTTAAGGGGAAGTGAGCAGTTCTTC
>-|TRBJ2-7|TRBV28|TRBD1
CASSSLRGQGARYEQYF
TGTGCCAGCAGTTCACTACGAGGACAGGGGGCAAGGTACGAGCAGTACTTC
>few|TRBJ1-2|TRBV24-1|TRBD1
CATSDSNRGPYGYTF
TGTGCCACCAGTGATTCCAACAGGGGGCCTTATGGCTACACCTTC
>-|TRBJ1-1|TRBV13|TRBD1
CASSLRQGWSEAFF
TGTGCCAGCAGCCTAAGACAGGGATGGTCTGAAGCTTTCTTT
>many|TRBJ2-7|TRBV29-1|-
CSVWDGSYEQYF
TGCAGCGTTTGGGACGGTTCCTACGAGCAGTACTTC
>many|TRBJ1-1|TRBV6-1|-
CASSRGGTEAFF
TGTGCCAGCAGCCGAGGAGGGACTGAAGCTTTCTTT
>many|TRBJ1-2|TRBV12-3/TRBV12-4|-
CASRTTGIGGYTF
TGTGCCAGCAGGACAACAGGGATTGGAGGCTACACCTTC
>many|TRBJ1-2|TRBV19|TRBD1
CASSAKQGIDYGYTF
TGTGCCAGTAGTGCGAAACAGGGGATCGACTATGGCTACACCTTC
>many|TRBJ2-7|TRBV2|-
CASGARSTSYEQYF
TGTGCCAGCGGGGCGAGGTCTACCTCCTACGAGCAGTACTTC
>few|TRBJ1-6|TRBV7-8|-
CASSLGFPNSPLHF
TGTGCCAGCAGCTTAGGGTTCCCAAATTCACCCCTCCACTTT
>-|TRBJ2-5|TRBV20-1|TRBD2
CSARDNQREIVETQYF
TGCAGTGCTAGAGATAACCAGCGGGAGATTGTAGAGACCCAGTACTTC
>-|TRBJ2-7|TRBV2|TRBD1
CASRPRQGSEQYF
TGTGCCAGCAGACCTCGACAGGGGAGCGAGCAGTACTTC
>many|TRBJ2-7|TRBV10-2|TRBD2
CASSSRAGGQYEQYF
TGCGCCAGCAGTTCGAGGGCGGGAGGGCAGTACGAGCAGTACTTC
>many|TRBJ2-7|TRBV28|-
CASSPIPGGISYEQYF
TGTGCCAGCAGTCCGATTCCCGGCGGGATCTCCTACGAGCAGTACTTC
>many|TRBJ2-5|TRBV6-2/TRBV6-3|TRBD1
CASRPYRGNGYF
TGTGCCAGCAGACCATACAGGGGAAACGGGTACTTC
>-|TRBJ2-5|TRBV25-1|-
CASSASASAETQYF
TGTGCCAGCAGTGCCTCGGCTTCCGCAGAGACCCAGTACTTC
>-|TRBJ2-7|TRBV11-2|TRBD1
CASSAYGTGGDEQYF
TGTGCCAGCAGCGCATACGGGACAGGGGGCGACGAGCAGTACTTC
>many|TRBJ1-5|TRBV6-1|-
CASSEGGGGQPQHF
TGTGCCAGCAGTGAAGGTGGGGGAGGTCAGCCCCAGCATTTT
>many|TRBJ2-5|TRBV7-6|TRBD2
CASGWLAGGGLAETQYF
TGTGCCAGCGGTTGGCTAGCGGGAGGCGGATTGGCGGAGACCCAGTACTTC
>many|TRBJ2-5|TRBV29-1|-
CSVEAVQQETQYF
TGCAGCGTTGAAGCCGTACAGCAAGAGACCCAGTACTTC
>many|TRBJ1-1|TRBV6-5|-
CASSYKGDAFF
TGTGCCAGCAGTTACAAGGGCGACGCTTTCTTT
>many|TRBJ1-2|TRBV20-1|-
CSANPRVRNYGYTF
TGCAGTGCTAACCCACGGGTCAGAAACTATGGCTACACCTTC
>many|TRBJ1-5|TRBV6-1|-
CASSAEGGSSQPQHF
TGTGCCAGCAGTGCCGAGGGGGGTTCTAGTCAGCCCCAGCATTTT
>-|TRBJ1-2|TRBV27|-
CASSLSKSPYGYTF
TGTGCCAGCAGTTTGTCCAAATCTCCCTATGGCTACACCTTC
>-|TRBJ2-2|TRBV11-2|-
CASSLRGVGGLTGELFF
TGTGCCAGCAGCCTTAGGGGGGTGGGGGGTCTCACCGGGGAGCTGTTTTTT
>many|TRBJ1-1|TRBV30|-
CAWSAQATEAFF
TGTGCCTGGAGCGCCCAGGCGACTGAAGCTTTCTTT
>many|TRBJ2-7|TRBV13|TRBD2
CASSYRNYGTLAGGLDEQYF
TGTGCCAGCAGCTACCGAAACTACGGCACCTTAGCGGGAGGGCTCGACGAGCAGTACTTC
>-|TRBJ2-7|TRBV7-9|-
CASNRDPYEQYF
TGTGCCAGCAACCGAGACCCCTACGAGCAGTACTTC
>many|TRBJ1-2|TRBV19|TRBD1
CASSKQGRDYGYTF
TGTGCCAGTAGTAAACAGGGGAGGGACTATGGCTACACCTTC
>many|TRBJ1-2|TRBV28|-
CASSLWAQGGYTF
TGTGCCAGCAGTTTATGGGCCCAGGGCGGCTACACCTTC
>many|TRBJ2-7|TRBV11-3|-
CASSRIGYDEQYF
TGTGCCAGCAGTCGTATAGGGTACGACGAGCAGTACTTC
>few|TRBJ1-5|TRBV11-2|TRBD1
CASSLESTGGQPQHF
TGTGCCAGCAGCTTAGAATCGACAGGGGGGCAGCCCCAGCATTTT
>few|TRBJ1-1|TRBV6-1|-
CASRANMNTEAFF
TGTGCCAGCCGGGCGAATATGAACACTGAAGCTTTCTTT
>many|TRBJ2-5|TRBV20-1|TRBD1
CSARDGTGPQETQYF
TGCAGTGCTAGAGATGGGACAGGGCCCCAAGAGACCCAGTACTTC
>many|TRBJ2-5|TRBV27|TRBD2
CASSPSLAAKETQYF
TGTGCCAGCAGTCCCTCCCTAGCGGCCAAAGAGACCCAGTACTTC
>many|TRBJ2-7|TRBV28|TRBD2
CASSLAPGTSGYVSYEQYF
TGTGCCAGCAGTTTAGCCCCGGGGACTAGCGGATACGTTTCCTACGAGCAGTACTTC
>many|TRBJ2-7|TRBV6-1|-
CASSEGLWYEQYF
TGTGCCAGCAGTGAAGGACTGTGGTACGAGCAGTACTTC
>-|TRBJ2-7|TRBV7-6|TRBD2
CASSPGTSGVSYEQYF
TGTGCCAGCAGTCCTGGGACTAGCGGGGTCTCCTACGAGCAGTACTTC
>-|TRBJ2-7|TRBV28|-
CASSFGGTEYF
TGTGCCAGCAGTTTCGGCGGGACAGAGTACTTC
>many|TRBJ2-7|TRBV6-5|-
CASSYARTHPQYF
TGTGCCAGCAGTTACGCCAGGACCCACCCGCAGTACTTC
>many|TRBJ1-1|TRBV6-1|-
CASSEIVQGGTEAFF
TGTGCCAGCAGTGAAATCGTACAGGGAGGTACTGAAGCTTTCTTT
>many|TRBJ2-5|TRBV2|-
CASMRDSGETQYF
TGTGCCAGCATGCGGGACTCAGGGGAGACCCAGTACTTC